The sequence of this TCR beta chain was determined in a study of T-cell reconstitution after alpha-beta-depleted transplantation in children. Using unique molecular identifiers, the investigators prepared the TCRbeta library. TCRdb re-analysed the PCR reads in MiXCR, keeping a single row per CDR3 protein. The sample includes 780,000 or so distinct CDR3 sequences, 15% to 20% of them seen just once. Concerning this clonotype: Its antigen is not identified.

CDR3 length equals 15 residues. Germline V gives CDR1 SGDLS, CDR2 YYNGEE. Trimming took 0 bases from V and 1 from J, leaving 9 bases between them. Overall study results and limits: Several patients had high TCRbeta diversity at day 60; it came from surviving recipient T cells and thymic progenitors. Approximately two months post-transplant, alpha-beta T cells reportedly originated from several hundred expanded graft clones. T cells produced anew were the main source of T-cell counts and diversity one year after transplant.

The material was PBMCs, mostly from graft donor cells, obtained 360 days after TCRalphabeta/CD19-depleted stem cell transplant. The chain employs TRBV9 and TRBJ2-3, with a weak D call TRBD2 (6 bases). This TCR came from a male patient younger than 18 who had a stem cell transplant for acute lymphoblastic leukemia, so the T cells may come from the graft donor. The CDR3 reads CASSVDGSGTDTQYF. Here the CDR3 DNA reads TGTGCCAGCAGCGTAGACGGGAGCGGCACAGATACGCAGTATTTT. The complete variable domain, with remaining parts taken from reference TRBV9 and TRBJ2-3, reads DSGVTQTPKHLITATGQRVTLRCSPRSGDLSVYWYQQSLDQGLQFLIQYYNGEERAKGNILERFSAQQFPDLHSELNLSSLELGDSALYFCASSVDGSGTDTQYFGPGTRLTVL.